The TCR beta chain described here comes from a study of T-cell memory formation after mild COVID-19. Study in general: The study found TCR clusters largely donor specific.

Regarding the study as a whole: Pre-infection memory contained some responding clones, which suggested that cross-reactive memory had joined.

This clonotype showed up just a few times. Its antigen is currently unknown. V lost 8 bases to trimming and J lost 4 bases, with 14 bases between them. From germline, CDR1 is MNHNS and CDR2 SASEGT. This CDR3 comprises 13 residues. Each CDR3 protein is one row after TCRdb ran MiXCR on the 5' RACE reads. The repertoire holds some 97,000 distinct CDR3 sequences, with over 8.5% as singletons. Source material: PBMCs or a T cell subset sorted from them (not recorded which). The source is a young man who had mild COVID-19 (a few samples of this study predate the infection). Cell type and time point are not known. The chain combines TRBV6-1 with TRBJ1-1; tentative D call: TRBD1 (6 bases). CDR3: CASGNRALTEAFF. Written as DNA, the CDR3 is TGTGCCAGCGGCAACAGGGCGCTCACTGAAGCTTTCTTT.